This T cell receptor beta chain derives from a study of PD-1 blockade in classical Hodgkin lymphoma (dated by TCRdb to about 2020). Looking at the study overall: Nivolumab dosing was 3 mg/kg intravenously every 2 weeks, continuing until either disease progression or unacceptable toxicity. The study used CyTOF and TCR beta sequencing to define a peripheral blood immune signature of response to PD-1 blockade in classical Hodgkin lymphoma. Paper-wide results and their limitations: CD4+ but not CD8+ TCR diversity rose significantly by C4D1 (p=0.0027 vs p=0.16), most apparent in complete responders (p=0.02). Lower diversity was seen in patients whose nivolumab began less than 1 year after ASCT, and these patients were left out of later analyses so that immune reconstitution would not confound the results. Baseline diversity similar to that of newly diagnosed patients was observed in trial patients achieving complete response, whereas significantly lower diversity was observed in partial responders and progressors. Baseline TCR diversity was reported to be lower in newly diagnosed patients than in healthy donors and to be lower still in relapsed/refractory patients. The study was restricted to a single clinical trial cohort, and the causes of repertoire differences, possibly disease activity or prior therapy, were left undefined.

The Qiagen DNeasy kit was used to extract genomic DNA both from unsorted PBMCs and from the negatively selected CD4+ and CD8+ fractions. TCR beta CDR3 regions were amplified by immunoSEQ multiplex PCR using primers annealing to V and J segments. Amplification bias was minimized using a synthetic immune receptor repertoire, and residual bias was removed computationally after sequencing. The study's own analysis went as follows. Repertoire diversity was quantified as the Shannon entropy index using custom Python scripts. The unsorted, CD4+ and CD8+ repertoires were each analyzed separately, with the exception of combined analyses, where CD4+ and CD8+ sequences were merged in silico. Clonal expansion was defined as a frequency increase of at least 2-fold after treatment compared with C1D1, and clones undetected at baseline were assigned a pseudocount of 0.5. Singleton clones were defined as clones with 0 or 1 copy at C1D1, and non-singleton clones were defined as clones with 2 or more copies. Clones expanded in unsorted samples were labelled as CD4+, CD8+ or unknown by matching protein sequences in sorted samples from the same patient. Diversity changes from C1D1 to C4D1 were tested in paired samples using Wilcoxon tests. Not all clones reach the TCRdb copy of this immuneACCESS table, which keeps in-frame sequences only. Checked studies attribute under half of the gap to unresolved V genes and leave the rest unexplained. V and J calls and clone size follow that table, whereas D and trimming were derived from the DNA. The sample table records 4,000 to 5,000 clones; around 87% of these occur just once. Around 26% of the sample rests with the top ten.

Explained via the paper, the time point label denotes: cycle 1 day 1 (C1D1), immediately before nivolumab initiation. Every trial patient had relapsed after autologous stem cell transplantation, and cohorts A, B and C differed in prior brentuximab vedotin exposure. CD4+ T cells were purified from thawed PBMCs by magnetic negative selection with a Miltenyi CD4+ T cell isolation kit. The trial cohort was composed of about 53 patients with relapsed/refractory classical Hodgkin lymphoma, for whom complete response, partial response or progressive disease was recorded as best overall response. Single-agent nivolumab was administered to trial patients in the multi-cohort phase II CheckMate 205 trial. An independent review committee assessed best overall response using the 2007 International Working Group response criteria. Trial PBMCs were collected immediately before nivolumab initiation (C1D1) and during therapy at cycle 2 day 1 and cycle 4 day 1. Peripheral blood was collected in 8 mL Vacutainer Cell Preparation Tubes, from which PBMCs were isolated by centrifugation and then cryopreserved. Purified CD4+ and CD8+ fractions were prepared only for cases where an additional PBMC sample was available. Magnetically labelled cells were depleted on LS columns in a quadroMACS separator, and the flow-through was collected as the purified fraction.

V lost 6 bases and J lost 0 bases; the stretch between them is 11 bases long. The CDR3 numbers 14 residues from cysteine through phenylalanine. Kept here is only the CDR3 DNA, which spans 42 bases and is read in frame from base 1. Looking up the germline V gene (reference sequence) yields CDR1 MNHEY and CDR2 SMNVEV. As concerns this clone: The target of this receptor is not known. One base away there is no much larger clone; base qualities are not given.

This TCR came from a human donor with classical Hodgkin lymphoma. Sequenced here: CD4+ T cells from blood, sampled at baseline. Here the chain combines TRBV27 and TRBJ1-1; the D gene cannot be resolved reliably. The nucleotide sequence reads as follows: TGTGCCAGCAGGGGCGGTACAATGAACACTGAAGCTTTCTTT. Its coded protein is CASRGGTMNTEAFF.